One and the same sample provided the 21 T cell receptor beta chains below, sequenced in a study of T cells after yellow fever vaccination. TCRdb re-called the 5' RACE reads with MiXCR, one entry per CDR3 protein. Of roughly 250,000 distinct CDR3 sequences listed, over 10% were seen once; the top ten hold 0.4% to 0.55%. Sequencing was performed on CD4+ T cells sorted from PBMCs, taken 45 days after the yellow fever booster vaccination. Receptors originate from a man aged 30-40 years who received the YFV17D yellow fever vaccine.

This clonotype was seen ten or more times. Written as DNA, the CDR3 is TGCGCCAGCAGACCCACTAGCAACGGTGCCTACAATGAGCAGTTCTTC. As protein: CASRPTSNGAYNEQFF. The rearrangement links TRBV5-1 to TRBJ2-1; possibly TRBD2 for D (6 bases). CDR3 size: 16 residues. The V end lost 5 bases, the J end lost 2 bases, and 17 bases lay between the germline ends. Germline CDR1 is SGHRS and CDR2 is YFSETQ. The entire variable domain, with the rest obtained from reference TRBV5-1 and TRBJ2-1, is as follows: KAGVTQTPRYLIKTRGQQVTLSCSPISGHRSVSWYQQTPGQGLQFLFEYFSETQRNKGNFPGRFSGRQFSNSRSEMNVSTLELGDSALYLCASRPTSNGAYNEQFFGPGTRLTVL.

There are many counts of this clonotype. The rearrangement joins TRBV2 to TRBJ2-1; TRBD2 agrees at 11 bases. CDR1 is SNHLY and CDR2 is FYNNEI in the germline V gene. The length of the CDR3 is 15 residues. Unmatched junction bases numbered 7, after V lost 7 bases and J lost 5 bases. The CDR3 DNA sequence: TGTGCCAGCAATAAACTAGCGGGAGTAAACAATGAGCAGTTCTTC. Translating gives CASNKLAGVNNEQFF.

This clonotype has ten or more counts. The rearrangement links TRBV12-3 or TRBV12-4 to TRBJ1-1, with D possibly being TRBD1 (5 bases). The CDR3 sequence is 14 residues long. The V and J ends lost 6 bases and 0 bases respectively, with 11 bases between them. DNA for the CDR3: TGTGCCAGCAGCCGGGACGCCGTGAACACTGAAGCTTTCTTT. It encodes CASSRDAVNTEAFF.

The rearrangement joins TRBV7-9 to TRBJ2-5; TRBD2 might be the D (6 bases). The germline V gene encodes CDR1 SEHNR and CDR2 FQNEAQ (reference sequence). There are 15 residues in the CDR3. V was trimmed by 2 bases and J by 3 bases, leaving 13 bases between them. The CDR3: CASSLSGLPKETQYF. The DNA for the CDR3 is TGTGCCAGCAGCTTATCGGGACTCCCCAAAGAGACCCAGTACTTC.

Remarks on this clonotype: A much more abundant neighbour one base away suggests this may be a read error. This CDR3 reads CSARTVRAMNEQFF. The CDR3, as DNA: TGCAGTGCTAGAACCGTGAGGGCCATGAATGAGCAGTTCTTC. J is TRBJ2-1 and V is TRBV20-1; possible D gene TRBD2, 5 bases. The CDR3 sequence is 14 residues long. The V gene lost 2 bases and the J gene lost 7 bases, with 15 bases spanning the gap. Germline V gene data show CDR1 as DFQATT and CDR2 as SNEGSKA (reference sequence).

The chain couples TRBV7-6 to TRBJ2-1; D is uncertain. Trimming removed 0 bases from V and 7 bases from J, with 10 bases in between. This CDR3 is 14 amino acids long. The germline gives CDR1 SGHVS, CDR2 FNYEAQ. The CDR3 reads CASSLAGLQNEQFF. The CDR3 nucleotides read TGTGCCAGCAGCTTAGCTGGGCTGCAGAATGAGCAGTTCTTC.

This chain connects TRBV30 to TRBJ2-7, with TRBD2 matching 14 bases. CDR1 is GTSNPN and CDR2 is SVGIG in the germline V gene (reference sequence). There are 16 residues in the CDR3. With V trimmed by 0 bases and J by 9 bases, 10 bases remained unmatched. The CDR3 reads CAWSVGTGTSGSWQYF. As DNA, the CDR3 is TGTGCCTGGAGTGTAGGGACCGGGACTAGCGGGAGCTGGCAGTACTTC.

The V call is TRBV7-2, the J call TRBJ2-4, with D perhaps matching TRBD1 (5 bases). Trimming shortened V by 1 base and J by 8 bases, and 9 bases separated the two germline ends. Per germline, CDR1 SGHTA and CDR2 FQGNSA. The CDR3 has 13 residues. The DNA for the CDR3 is TGTGCCAGCAGCTTAGATCAAGGGGACATTCAGTACTTC. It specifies CASSLDQGDIQYF.

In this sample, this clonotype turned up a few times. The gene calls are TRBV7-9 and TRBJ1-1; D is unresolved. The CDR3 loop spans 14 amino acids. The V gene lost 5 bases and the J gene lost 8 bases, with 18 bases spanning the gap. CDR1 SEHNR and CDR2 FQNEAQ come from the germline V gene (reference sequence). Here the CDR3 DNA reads TGTGCCAGCAGCCCAGTGGGTGTTGGCGGGGAAGCTTTCTTT. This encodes CASSPVGVGGEAFF.

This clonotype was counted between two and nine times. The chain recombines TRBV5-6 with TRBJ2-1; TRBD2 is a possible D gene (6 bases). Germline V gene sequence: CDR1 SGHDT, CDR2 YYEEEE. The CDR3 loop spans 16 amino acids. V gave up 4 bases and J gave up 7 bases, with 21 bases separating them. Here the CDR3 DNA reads TGTGCCAGCAGCAACAGCCTAGCGCGGGTCACGAATGAGCAGTTCTTC. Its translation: CASSNSLARVTNEQFF.

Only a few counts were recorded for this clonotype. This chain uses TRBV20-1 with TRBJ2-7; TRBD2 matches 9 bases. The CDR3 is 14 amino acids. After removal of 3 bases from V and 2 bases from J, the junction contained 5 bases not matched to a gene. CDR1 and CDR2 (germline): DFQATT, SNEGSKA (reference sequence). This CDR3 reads CSARALAGTYEQYF. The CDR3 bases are TGCAGTGCTAGGGCGCTAGCGGGGACCTACGAGCAGTACTTC.

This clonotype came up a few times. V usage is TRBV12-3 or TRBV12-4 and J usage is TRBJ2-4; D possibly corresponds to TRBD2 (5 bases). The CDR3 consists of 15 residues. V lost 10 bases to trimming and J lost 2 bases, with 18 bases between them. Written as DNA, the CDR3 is TGTGCCACAGCCCCCGCCCGGAGGCCCAAAAACATTCAGTACTTC. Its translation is CATAPARRPKNIQYF.

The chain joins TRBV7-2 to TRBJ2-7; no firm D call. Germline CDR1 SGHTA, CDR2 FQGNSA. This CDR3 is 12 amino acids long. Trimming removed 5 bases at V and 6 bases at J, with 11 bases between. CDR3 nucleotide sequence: TGTGCCAGCAGCCCTACTTATCGCGAGCAGTACTTC. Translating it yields CASSPTYREQYF.

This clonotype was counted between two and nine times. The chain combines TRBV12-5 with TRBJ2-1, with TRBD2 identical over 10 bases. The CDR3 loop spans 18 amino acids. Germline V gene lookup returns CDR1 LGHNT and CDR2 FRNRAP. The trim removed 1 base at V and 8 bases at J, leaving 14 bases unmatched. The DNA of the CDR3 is TGTGCTAGTGGTTTGGCCCCCCCGGTAGCGGGAGGCAGGTATGAGCAGTTCTTC. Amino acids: CASGLAPPVAGGRYEQFF.

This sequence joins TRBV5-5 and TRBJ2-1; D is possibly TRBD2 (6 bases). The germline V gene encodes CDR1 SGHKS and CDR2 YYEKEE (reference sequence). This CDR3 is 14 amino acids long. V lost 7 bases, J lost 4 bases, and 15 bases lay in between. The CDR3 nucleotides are TGTGCCAGCGGGGGGACCCGATCATACAATGAGCAGTTCTTC. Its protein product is CASGGTRSYNEQFF. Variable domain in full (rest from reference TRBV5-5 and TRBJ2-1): DAGVTQSPTHLIKTRGQQVTLRCSPISGHKSVSWYQQVLGQGPQFIFQYYEKEERGRGNFPDRFSARQFPNYSSELNVNALLLGDSALYLCASGGTRSYNEQFFGPGTRLTVL.

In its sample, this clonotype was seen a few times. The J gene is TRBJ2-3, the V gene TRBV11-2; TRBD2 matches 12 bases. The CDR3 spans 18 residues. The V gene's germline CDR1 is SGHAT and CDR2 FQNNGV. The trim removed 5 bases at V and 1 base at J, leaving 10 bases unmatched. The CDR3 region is CASSPKTSGRGGTDTQYF. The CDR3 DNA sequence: TGTGCCAGCAGCCCTAAGACTAGCGGGAGAGGAGGCACAGATACGCAGTATTTT. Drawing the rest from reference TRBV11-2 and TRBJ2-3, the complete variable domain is EAGVAQSPRYKIIEKRQSVAFWCNPISGHATLYWYQQILGQGPKLLIQFQNNGVVDDSQLPKDRFSAERLKGVDSTLKIQPAKLEDSAVYLCASSPKTSGRGGTDTQYFGPGTRLTVL.

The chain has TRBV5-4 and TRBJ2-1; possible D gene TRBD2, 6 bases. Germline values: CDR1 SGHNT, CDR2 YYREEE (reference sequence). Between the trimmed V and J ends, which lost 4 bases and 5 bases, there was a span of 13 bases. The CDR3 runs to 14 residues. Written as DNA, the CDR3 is TGTGCCAGCAGCATTACCGGGACTCACAATGAGCAGTTCTTC. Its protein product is CASSITGTHNEQFF.

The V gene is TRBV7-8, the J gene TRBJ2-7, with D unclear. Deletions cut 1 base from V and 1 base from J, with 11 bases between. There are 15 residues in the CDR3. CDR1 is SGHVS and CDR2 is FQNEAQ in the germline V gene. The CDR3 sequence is CASSLVRPESYEQYF. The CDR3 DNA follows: TGTGCCAGCAGCTTAGTGCGTCCGGAATCCTACGAGCAGTACTTC.

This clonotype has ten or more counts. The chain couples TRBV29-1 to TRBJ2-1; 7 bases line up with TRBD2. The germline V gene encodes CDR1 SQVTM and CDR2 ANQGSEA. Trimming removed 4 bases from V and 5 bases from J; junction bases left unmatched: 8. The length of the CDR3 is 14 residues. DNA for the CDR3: TGCAGCGTTGCTGGGGGGGGAGGACACAATGAGCAGTTCTTC. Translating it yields CSVAGGGGHNEQFF.

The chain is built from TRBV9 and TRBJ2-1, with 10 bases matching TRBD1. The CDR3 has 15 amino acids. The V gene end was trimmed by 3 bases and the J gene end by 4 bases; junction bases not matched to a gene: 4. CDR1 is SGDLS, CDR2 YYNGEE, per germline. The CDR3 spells CASSAMGQGYNEQFF. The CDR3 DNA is TGTGCCAGCAGCGCCATGGGACAGGGGTACAATGAGCAGTTCTTC. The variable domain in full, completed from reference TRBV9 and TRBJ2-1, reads DSGVTQTPKHLITATGQRVTLRCSPRSGDLSVYWYQQSLDQGLQFLIQYYNGEERAKGNILERFSAQQFPDLHSELNLSSLELGDSALYFCASSAMGQGYNEQFFGPGTRLTVL.

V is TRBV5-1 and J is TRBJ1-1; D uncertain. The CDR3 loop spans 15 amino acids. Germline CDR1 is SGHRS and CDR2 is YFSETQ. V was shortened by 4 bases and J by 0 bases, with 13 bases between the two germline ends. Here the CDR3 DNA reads TGCGCCAGCAGCCCTGAGGAGGCTTTGAACACTGAAGCTTTCTTT. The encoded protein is CASSPEEALNTEAFF.